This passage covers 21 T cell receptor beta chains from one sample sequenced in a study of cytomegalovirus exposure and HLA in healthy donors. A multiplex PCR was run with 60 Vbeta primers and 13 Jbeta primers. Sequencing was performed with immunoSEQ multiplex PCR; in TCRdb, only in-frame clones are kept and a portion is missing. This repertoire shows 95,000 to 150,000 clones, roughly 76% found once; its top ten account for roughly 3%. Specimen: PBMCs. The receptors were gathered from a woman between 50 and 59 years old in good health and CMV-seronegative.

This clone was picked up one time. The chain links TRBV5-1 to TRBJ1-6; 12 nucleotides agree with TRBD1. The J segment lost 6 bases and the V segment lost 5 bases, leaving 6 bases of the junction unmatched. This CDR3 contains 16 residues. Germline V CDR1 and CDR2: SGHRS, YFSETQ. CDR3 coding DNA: TGCGCCAGCAGGCCGGGACAGGGGGCGGGTAATTCACCCCTCCACTTT. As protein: CASRPGQGAGNSPLHF.

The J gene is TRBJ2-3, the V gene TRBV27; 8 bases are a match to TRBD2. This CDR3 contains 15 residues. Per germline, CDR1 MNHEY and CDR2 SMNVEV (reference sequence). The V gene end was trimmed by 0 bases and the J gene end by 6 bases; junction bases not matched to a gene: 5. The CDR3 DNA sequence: TGTGCCAGCAGTTTATCGATCGGGGGGGCTGATACGCAGTATTTT. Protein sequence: CASSLSIGGADTQYF.

CDR3 nucleotides: TGTGCCACCAGCTCCGGCCCCGAGGATAATGAGCAGTTCTTC. Translating it yields CATSSGPEDNEQFF. The chain is built from TRBV15 and TRBJ2-1; unclear D gene. Germline lookup yields CDR1 LNHNV and CDR2 YYDKDF (reference sequence). Trimming cost V 5 bases and J 7 bases, with 15 bases left between them. The CDR3 is 14 amino acids. The full variable domain, completed using reference TRBV15 and TRBJ2-1, is DAMVIQNPRYQVTQFGKPVTLSCSQTLNHNVMYWYQQKSSQAPKLLFHYYDKDFNNEADTPDNFQSRRPNTSFCFLDIRSPGLGDTAMYLCATSSGPEDNEQFFGPGTRLTVL.

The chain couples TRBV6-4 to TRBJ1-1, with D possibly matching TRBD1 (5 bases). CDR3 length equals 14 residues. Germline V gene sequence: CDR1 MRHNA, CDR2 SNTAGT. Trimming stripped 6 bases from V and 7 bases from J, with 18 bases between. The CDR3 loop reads CASSARGVADEAFF. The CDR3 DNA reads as TGTGCCAGCAGCGCTCGGGGGGTGGCGGATGAAGCTTTCTTT.

The CDR3 nucleotides are TGTGCCATCAGTGAGAGAACAGGGACCTATGGCTACACCTTC. This codes for CAISERTGTYGYTF. The chain links TRBV10-3 to TRBJ1-2, with D possibly being TRBD1 (6 bases). CDR1 is ENHRY, CDR2 SYGVKD, per germline. CDR3 length: 14 residues. V was shortened by 2 bases and J by 4 bases, with 11 bases between the two germline ends.

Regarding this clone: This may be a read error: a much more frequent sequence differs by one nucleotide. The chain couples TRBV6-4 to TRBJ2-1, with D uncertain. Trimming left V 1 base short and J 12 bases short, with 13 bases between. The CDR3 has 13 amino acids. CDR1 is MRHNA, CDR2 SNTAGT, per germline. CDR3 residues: CASSDLTAAGQFF. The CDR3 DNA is TGTGCCAGCAGTGACTTGACGGCGGCTGGGCAGTTCTTC.

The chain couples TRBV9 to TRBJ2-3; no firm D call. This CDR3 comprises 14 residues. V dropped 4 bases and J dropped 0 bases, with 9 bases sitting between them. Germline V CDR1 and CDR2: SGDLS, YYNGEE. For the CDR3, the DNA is TGTGCCAGCAGCCCCTATCGAAGCACAGATACGCAGTATTTT. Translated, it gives CASSPYRSTDTQYF.

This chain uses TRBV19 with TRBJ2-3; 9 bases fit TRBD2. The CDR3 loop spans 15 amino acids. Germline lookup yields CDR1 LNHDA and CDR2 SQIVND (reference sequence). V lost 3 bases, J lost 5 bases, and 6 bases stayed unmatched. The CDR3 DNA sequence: TGTGCCAGTAGTATCGGAGCGGGAGGTAGAGATACGCAGTATTTT. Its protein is CASSIGAGGRDTQYF. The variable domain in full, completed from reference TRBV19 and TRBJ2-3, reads DGGITQSPKYLFRKEGQNVTLSCEQNLNHDAMYWYRQDPGQGLRLIYYSQIVNDFQKGDIAEGYSVSREKKESFPLTVTSAQKNPTAFYLCASSIGAGGRDTQYFGPGTRLTVL.

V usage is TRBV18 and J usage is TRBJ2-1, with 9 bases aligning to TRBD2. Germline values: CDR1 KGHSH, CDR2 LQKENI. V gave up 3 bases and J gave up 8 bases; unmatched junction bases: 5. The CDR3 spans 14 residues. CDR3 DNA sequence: TGTGCCAGCTCACCCGCGGGAGGGAGCGATGAGCAGTTCTTC. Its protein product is CASSPAGGSDEQFF.

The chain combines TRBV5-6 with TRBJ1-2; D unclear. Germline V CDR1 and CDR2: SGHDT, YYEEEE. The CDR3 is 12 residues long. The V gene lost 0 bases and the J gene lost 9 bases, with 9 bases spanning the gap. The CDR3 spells CASSLVSRSYTF. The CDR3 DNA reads TGTGCCAGCAGCTTGGTGAGCAGGAGCTACACCTTC.

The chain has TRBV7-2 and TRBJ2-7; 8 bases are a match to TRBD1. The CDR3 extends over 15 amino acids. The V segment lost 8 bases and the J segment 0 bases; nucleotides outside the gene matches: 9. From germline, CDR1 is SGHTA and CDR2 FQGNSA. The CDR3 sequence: CASGPGGAASYEQYF. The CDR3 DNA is TGTGCCAGCGGGCCAGGGGGCGCTGCCTCCTACGAGCAGTACTTC.

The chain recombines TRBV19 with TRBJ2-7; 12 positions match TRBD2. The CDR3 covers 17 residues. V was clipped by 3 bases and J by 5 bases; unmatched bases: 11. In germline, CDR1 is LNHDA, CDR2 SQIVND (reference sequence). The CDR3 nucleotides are TGTGCCAGTAGTATTATCTTCCGCGCTAGCGGGAGGGACGAGCAGTACTTC. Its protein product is CASSIIFRASGRDEQYF.

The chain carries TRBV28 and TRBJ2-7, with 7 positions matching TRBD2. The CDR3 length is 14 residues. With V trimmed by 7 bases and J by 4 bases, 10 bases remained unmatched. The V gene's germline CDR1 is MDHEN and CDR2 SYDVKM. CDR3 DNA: TGTGCCAGCACCACTGGGACGGGGGGATACGAGCAGTACTTC. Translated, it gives CASTTGTGGYEQYF.

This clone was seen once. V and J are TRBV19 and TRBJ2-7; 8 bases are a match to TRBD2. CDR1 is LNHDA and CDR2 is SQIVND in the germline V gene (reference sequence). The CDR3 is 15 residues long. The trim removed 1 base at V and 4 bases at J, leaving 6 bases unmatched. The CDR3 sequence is CASSIVGGRSYEQYF. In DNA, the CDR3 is TGTGCCAGTAGTATAGTAGGCGGGAGGTCGTACGAGCAGTACTTC.

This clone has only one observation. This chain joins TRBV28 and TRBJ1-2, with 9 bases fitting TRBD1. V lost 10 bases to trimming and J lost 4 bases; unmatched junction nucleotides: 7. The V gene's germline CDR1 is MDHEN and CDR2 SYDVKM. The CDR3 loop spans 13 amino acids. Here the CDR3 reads CATPSDRGYGYTF. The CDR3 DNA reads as TGTGCCACTCCCTCGGACAGGGGCTATGGCTACACCTTC.

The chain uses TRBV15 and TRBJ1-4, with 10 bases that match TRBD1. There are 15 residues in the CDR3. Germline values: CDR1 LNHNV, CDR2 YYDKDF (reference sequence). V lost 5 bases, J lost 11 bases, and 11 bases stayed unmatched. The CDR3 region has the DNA TGTGCCACCAGCCGTTCCCGGGACAGGGGAGTGAAACTGTTTTTT. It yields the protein CATSRSRDRGVKLFF.

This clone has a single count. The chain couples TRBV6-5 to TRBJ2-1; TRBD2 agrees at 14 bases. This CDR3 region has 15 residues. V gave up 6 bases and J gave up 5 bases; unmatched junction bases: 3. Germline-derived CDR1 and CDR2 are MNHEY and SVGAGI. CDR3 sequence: CASSGTSGRNNEQFF. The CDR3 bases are TGTGCCAGCAGCGGGACTAGCGGGAGAAACAATGAGCAGTTCTTC.

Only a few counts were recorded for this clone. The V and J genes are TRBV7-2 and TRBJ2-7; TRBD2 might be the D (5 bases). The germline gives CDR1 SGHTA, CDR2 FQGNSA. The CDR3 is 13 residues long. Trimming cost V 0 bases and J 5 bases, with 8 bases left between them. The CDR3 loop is CASSLAGSNEQYF. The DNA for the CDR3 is TGTGCCAGCAGCTTAGCTGGGAGTAACGAGCAGTACTTC.

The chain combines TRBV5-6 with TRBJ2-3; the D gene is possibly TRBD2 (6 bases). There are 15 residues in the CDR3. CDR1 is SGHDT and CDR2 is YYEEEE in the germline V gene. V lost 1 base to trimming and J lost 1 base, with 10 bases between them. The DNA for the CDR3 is TGTGCCAGCAGCTTGTTGGGGGAGGGCACAGATACGCAGTATTTT. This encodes CASSLLGEGTDTQYF.

The CDR3 nucleotides read TGCGCCAGCAGCCAACCCCGACAGGGGCTCTACAATGAGCAGTTCTTC. Amino acids: CASSQPRQGLYNEQFF. This rearrangement joins TRBV4-1 to TRBJ2-1, with 8 bases that match TRBD1. V was clipped by 2 bases and J by 3 bases; unmatched bases: 6. The germline gives CDR1 MGHRA, CDR2 YSYEKL. The CDR3 has 16 amino acids.

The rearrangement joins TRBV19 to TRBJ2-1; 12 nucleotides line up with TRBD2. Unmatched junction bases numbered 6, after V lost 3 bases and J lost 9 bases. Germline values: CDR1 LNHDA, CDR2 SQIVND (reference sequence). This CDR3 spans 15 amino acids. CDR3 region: CASSMSGLAGIEQFF. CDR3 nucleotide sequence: TGTGCCAGTAGTATGTCGGGACTAGCGGGTATTGAGCAGTTCTTC. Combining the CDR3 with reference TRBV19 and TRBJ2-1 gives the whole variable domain DGGITQSPKYLFRKEGQNVTLSCEQNLNHDAMYWYRQDPGQGLRLIYYSQIVNDFQKGDIAEGYSVSREKKESFPLTVTSAQKNPTAFYLCASSMSGLAGIEQFFGPGTRLTVL.